This T cell receptor beta chain was recovered during a study of siplizumab effects on memory and regulatory T cells. Clones were sequenced by immunoSEQ multiplex PCR, and TCRdb holds only the in-frame ones, with some missing. The repertoire holds roughly 68,000 clones, roughly 83% seen once, with 3% to 4% in the top ten. Specimen: memory CD4+ T cells sorted from blood. The TCR comes from a human donor in good health.

CDR3 nucleotide sequence: TGTGCCAGTAGTATTAGGGGGACGTTGAATTGGGATGGCTACACCTTC. It is translated as CASSIRGTLNWDGYTF. The rearrangement joins TRBV19 to TRBJ1-2; TRBD1 is a possible D gene (6 bases). Trimming took off 3 bases at V and 6 bases at J, with 20 bases between the two ends. CDR1 LNHDA and CDR2 SQIVND come from the germline V gene (reference sequence). The CDR3 sequence is 16 residues long.